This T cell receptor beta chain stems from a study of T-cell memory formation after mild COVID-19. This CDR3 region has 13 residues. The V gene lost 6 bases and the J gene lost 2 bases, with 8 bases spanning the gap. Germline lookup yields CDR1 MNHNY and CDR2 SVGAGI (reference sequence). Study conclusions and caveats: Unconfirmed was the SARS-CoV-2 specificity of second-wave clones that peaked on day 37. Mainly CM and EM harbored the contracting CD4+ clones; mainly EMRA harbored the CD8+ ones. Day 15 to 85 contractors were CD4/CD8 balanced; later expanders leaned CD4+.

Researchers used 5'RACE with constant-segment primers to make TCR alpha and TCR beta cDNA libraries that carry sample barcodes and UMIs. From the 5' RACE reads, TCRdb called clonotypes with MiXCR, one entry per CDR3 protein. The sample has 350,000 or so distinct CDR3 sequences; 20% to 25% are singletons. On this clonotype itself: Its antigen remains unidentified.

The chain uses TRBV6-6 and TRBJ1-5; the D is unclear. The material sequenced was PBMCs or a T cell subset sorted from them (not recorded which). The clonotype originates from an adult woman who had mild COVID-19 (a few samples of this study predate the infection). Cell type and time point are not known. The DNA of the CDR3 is TGTGCCAGCAGGGGTAAGGGCAATCAGCCCCAGCATTTT. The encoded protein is CASRGKGNQPQHF.